This entry concerns a single T cell receptor beta chain. Trimming left V 8 bases short and J 0 bases short, with 8 bases between. The CDR3 spans 14 residues. CDR1 is MNHEY and CDR2 is SVGAGI in the germline V gene. Method: immunoSEQ multiplex PCR; TCRdb's copy keeps in-frame clones and lacks some. The sample records approximately 200,000 clones, roughly 94% being singletons. The record originates from a study of blood T cell repertoires in COVID-19. This TCR was recovered from a man aged 30 to 45 with COVID-19, enrolled during active disease. The source material was peripheral blood. The chain carries TRBV6-5 and TRBJ1-6; no reliable D call. The CDR3 nucleotides are TGTGCCAGCCACCGGAGCTCCTATAATTCACCCCTCCACTTT. It codes for CASHRSSYNSPLHF.